This entry lists 26 T cell receptor beta chains sequenced from one sample in a study of cytomegalovirus exposure and HLA in healthy donors. The study ran its PCR with 60 Vbeta and 13 Jbeta primers. Assay: immunoSEQ multiplex PCR; the TCRdb copy retains only in-frame clones and omits some. The sample includes some 200,000 clones, 80% to 85% of them seen just once. Sequenced: PBMCs. These receptors all stem from a woman aged 18 to 35 in good health and CMV-seronegative.

The J gene is TRBJ1-1, the V gene TRBV19, with a possible D match to TRBD1 (5 bases). V shed 5 bases and J shed 6 bases, with 22 bases lying between them. The CDR3 contains 16 residues. Germline values: CDR1 LNHDA, CDR2 SQIVND (reference sequence). The CDR3 coding sequence is TGTGCCAGTAGTTCCAGACCCGGCCAGGGCTGGCCTGAAGCTTTCTTT. This sequence encodes CASSSRPGQGWPEAFF.

This sequence joins TRBV5-4 and TRBJ2-3; D is unresolved. Between the trimmed V and J ends, which lost 2 bases and 4 bases, there was a span of 5 bases. CDR1 is SGHNT and CDR2 is YYREEE in the germline V gene (reference sequence). The CDR3 sequence is 12 residues long. The CDR3 nucleotides are TGTGCCAGCAGCTTCAGGCCAGATACGCAGTATTTT. Its protein product is CASSFRPDTQYF.

The chain joins TRBV4-3 to TRBJ2-7; tentatively, D is TRBD2 (6 bases). This CDR3 region has 14 residues. V was clipped by 4 bases and J by 0 bases, with 10 bases between them. Germline V gives CDR1 LGHNA, CDR2 YSLEER. DNA of the CDR3: TGCGCCAGCAGCCGACTAGTGAGCTCCTACGAGCAGTACTTC. It codes for CASSRLVSSYEQYF.

The chain joins TRBV6-8 to TRBJ2-3; a weak D match, TRBD2 (6 bases). Trimming cost V 10 bases and J 1 base, with 21 bases left between them. CDR3 length: 16 amino acids. Germline-derived CDR1 and CDR2 are MNHGY and SAAAGT. CDR3: CANRPRELSGTDTQYF. CDR3 nucleotides: TGTGCCAACCGACCGCGGGAACTATCCGGCACAGATACGCAGTATTTT.

The chain carries TRBV18 and TRBJ2-7; weak D call: TRBD2 (5 bases). V gave up 4 bases and J gave up 4 bases, with 11 bases separating them. This CDR3 is built from 13 residues. Germline V gene data show CDR1 as KGHSH and CDR2 as LQKENI. For the CDR3, the DNA is TGTGCCAGCTCACTTCGAGGGAAATACGAGCAGTACTTC. Protein sequence: CASSLRGKYEQYF.

The CDR3 region has the DNA TGCGCCAGCAGCAGAGGACAAGGCACAGATACGCAGTATTTT. Its protein is CASSRGQGTDTQYF. The chain combines TRBV5-1 with TRBJ2-3; the D gene is possibly TRBD1 (5 bases). V gave up 4 bases and J gave up 1 base, with 10 bases separating them. The CDR3 has 14 residues. CDR1 SGHRS and CDR2 YFSETQ come from the germline V gene.

The genes are TRBV18 and TRBJ2-5; 9 nucleotides line up with TRBD2. The CDR3 has 18 residues. Germline V gives CDR1 KGHSH, CDR2 LQKENI. V shed 1 base and J 0 bases; nucleotides not matched to a gene: 9. Written as DNA, the CDR3 is TGTGCCAGCTCACCACGACTAGCGGTCTCTTCGTACCAAGAGACCCAGTACTTC. Translation: CASSPRLAVSSYQETQYF.

This chain connects TRBV11-2 to TRBJ2-3; D remains unclear. In germline, CDR1 is SGHAT, CDR2 FQNNGV. Between the trimmed V and J ends, which lost 1 base and 6 bases, there was a span of 8 bases. This CDR3 is built from 13 residues. CDR3 protein: CASSLALADTQYF. The DNA of the CDR3 is TGTGCCAGCAGCTTAGCGTTGGCTGATACGCAGTATTTT.

The chain employs TRBV7-6 and TRBJ2-1; TRBD1 matches 8 bases. Germline CDR1 is SGHVS and CDR2 is FNYEAQ. The V segment lost 2 bases and the J segment 4 bases; nucleotides outside the gene matches: 4. This CDR3 is built from 15 residues. CDR3 nucleotide sequence: TGTGCCAGCAGCTTAAGGCAGGGGGCATACAATGAGCAGTTCTTC. Translation: CASSLRQGAYNEQFF. Full variable domain (missing parts from reference TRBV7-6 and TRBJ2-1): GAGVSQSPRYKVTKRGQDVALRCDPISGHVSLYWYRQALGQGPEFLTYFNYEAQQDKSGLPNDRFSAERPEGSISTLTIQRTEQRDSAMYRCASSLRQGAYNEQFFGPGTRLTVL.

CDR3 in amino acids: CASSLGAHYEQYF. The CDR3 DNA follows: TGTGCCAGCAGTTTGGGGGCTCACTACGAGCAGTACTTC. The genes are TRBV27 and TRBJ2-7; D might be TRBD1 (6 bases). CDR1 MNHEY and CDR2 SMNVEV come from the germline V gene (reference sequence). Deletions cut 3 bases from V and 3 bases from J, with 9 bases between. This CDR3 region has 13 residues.

This chain uses TRBV2 with TRBJ1-2, with D perhaps TRBD1 (5 bases). V lost 4 bases, J lost 4 bases, and 13 bases lay in between. The CDR3 length is 14 residues. The germline V gene has CDR1 SNHLY and CDR2 FYNNEI. CDR3 nucleotides: TGTGCCAGCAGTGTAACGGGGGACCTCTATGGCTACACCTTC. Protein sequence: CASSVTGDLYGYTF. The variable domain in full, with the rest retrieved from reference TRBV2 and TRBJ1-2, is EPEVTQTPSHQVTQMGQEVILRCVPISNHLYFYWYRQILGQKVEFLVSFYNNEISEKSEIFDDQFSVERPDGSNFTLKIRSTKLEDSAMYFCASSVTGDLYGYTFGSGTRLTVV.

The CDR3 DNA reads as TGTGCCAGCAGTTCCATGGAAAGAGCGGGAGGGTCTTACAATGAGCAGTTCTTC. It yields the protein CASSSMERAGGSYNEQFF. The genes are TRBV7-9 and TRBJ2-1; 10 nucleotides line up with TRBD2. This CDR3 contains 18 residues. The V and J ends lost 6 bases and 4 bases, in that order; junction bases with no gene match: 15. CDR1 is SEHNR, CDR2 FQNEAQ, per germline (reference sequence).

This clone was seen a handful of times. This sequence joins TRBV7-9 and TRBJ1-2; D is unclear. CDR1 and CDR2 from the germline V gene are SEHNR and FQNEAQ (reference sequence). The CDR3 loop spans 15 amino acids. With 5 bases removed from V and 2 bases from J, the gap between germline ends came to 15 bases. The CDR3 bases are TGTGCCAGCAGCCAAGAGACTACTATCAACTATGGCTACACCTTC. As protein: CASSQETTINYGYTF.

The chain recombines TRBV6-5 with TRBJ1-1; D possibly corresponds to TRBD1 (6 bases). Trimming left V 0 bases short and J 0 bases short, with 11 bases between. The CDR3 runs 16 residues. Per the germline V gene, CDR1 is MNHEY and CDR2 is SVGAGI. DNA for the CDR3: TGTGCCAGCAGTTACTCGGAAGGGGGGGTGAACACTGAAGCTTTCTTT. Translating gives CASSYSEGGVNTEAFF.

The gene calls are TRBV19 and TRBJ1-1; no definite D call. The CDR3 has 12 amino acids. CDR1 and CDR2 (germline): LNHDA, SQIVND (reference sequence). V lost 3 bases and J 6 bases, leaving 8 bases between the germline ends. The CDR3: CASSMGSPEAFF. The CDR3 coding sequence is TGTGCCAGTAGTATGGGCAGCCCTGAAGCTTTCTTT.

The V gene is TRBV5-4, the J gene TRBJ1-2; D remains unclear. CDR1 SGHNT and CDR2 YYREEE come from the germline V gene (reference sequence). This CDR3 is built from 10 residues. In DNA form, the CDR3 reads TGTGCACCCCGGGAGGATGGCTACACCTTC. Translating gives CAPREDGYTF.

This chain links TRBV6-1 with TRBJ2-5; TRBD2 matches 8 bases. This CDR3 has 15 amino acids. Germline assignment: CDR1 MNHNS and CDR2 SASEGT. V was pared by 7 bases and J by 3 bases, with 10 bases of the junction left unmatched. CDR3 region: CASTLRGAAEETQYF. The CDR3 DNA sequence: TGTGCCAGCACCCTGCGGGGGGCGGCGGAAGAGACCCAGTACTTC.

CDR3 amino acids: CAWRGTGGGEDTQYF. The CDR3, as DNA: TGTGCCTGGAGGGGGACAGGGGGCGGTGAAGATACGCAGTATTTT. The chain has TRBV30 and TRBJ2-3, with 12 bases that match TRBD1. The CDR3 has 15 amino acids. With 3 bases clipped from V and 5 bases from J, the junction kept 6 bases outside the gene matches. In germline, CDR1 is GTSNPN, CDR2 SVGIG (reference sequence).

This chain joins TRBV4-1 and TRBJ2-7; 9 nucleotides match TRBD2. J was trimmed by 2 bases and V by 3 bases; bases with no gene match: 5. Germline CDR1 MGHRA, CDR2 YSYEKL. The CDR3 is made up of 15 amino acids. The CDR3 DNA is TGCGCCAGCAGCCAGGGCGCTAGCGGGACCTACGAGCAGTACTTC. This encodes CASSQGASGTYEQYF.

The chain combines TRBV19 with TRBJ1-1, with a weak D call TRBD1 (5 bases). Trimming shortened V by 0 bases and J by 8 bases, and 16 bases separated the two germline ends. This CDR3 has 15 amino acids. Germline CDR1 reads LNHDA; CDR2 reads SQIVND (reference sequence). Here the CDR3 reads CASSIDGGIGNEAFF. The CDR3, as DNA: TGTGCCAGTAGTATAGATGGGGGGATAGGGAACGAAGCTTTCTTT.

V usage is TRBV7-9 and J usage is TRBJ1-3, with 7 bases fitting TRBD1. V was clipped by 3 bases and J by 1 base; unmatched bases: 6. The CDR3 has 16 amino acids. Germline-derived CDR1 and CDR2 are SEHNR and FQNEAQ (reference sequence). The CDR3 DNA sequence: TGTGCCAGCAGCTTCAGAAGGGGGCCTTCTGGAAACACCATATATTTT. Amino acid sequence: CASSFRRGPSGNTIYF.

The J gene is TRBJ1-2, the V gene TRBV5-6; weak D call: TRBD1 (6 bases). Looked up from germline, CDR1 is SGHDT and CDR2 is YYEEEE. This CDR3 region has 15 residues. V lost 4 bases and J 2 bases, leaving 15 bases between the germline ends. The CDR3: CASSPGAGVNYGYTF. The CDR3 bases are TGTGCCAGCAGCCCGGGGGCGGGGGTGAACTATGGCTACACCTTC.

The V and J genes are TRBV4-2 and TRBJ2-3; TRBD2 matches 9 bases. The V and J ends lost 0 bases and 2 bases, in that order; junction bases with no gene match: 9. Germline CDR1 and CDR2: LGHNA and YNFKEQ. The CDR3 consists of 18 residues. CDR3 in amino acids: CASSQDKDSGGPTDTQYF. CDR3 DNA: TGTGCCAGCAGCCAAGATAAGGATAGCGGGGGACCCACAGATACGCAGTATTTT.

J is TRBJ1-6 and V is TRBV6-5; D gene uncertain. Trimming shortened V by 0 bases and J by 4 bases, and 4 bases separated the two germline ends. This CDR3 spans 14 amino acids. Per the germline V gene, CDR1 is MNHEY and CDR2 is SVGAGI. This chain's CDR3 is CASSYSRYNSPLHF. CDR3 sequence (DNA): TGTGCCAGCAGTTACTCTCGTTATAATTCACCCCTCCACTTT.

V and J are TRBV6-6 and TRBJ2-2, with 13 positions matching TRBD2. Germline CDR1 and CDR2: MNHNY and SVGAGI (reference sequence). The CDR3 is 15 amino acids. V gave up 5 bases and J gave up 3 bases; unmatched junction bases: 0. CDR3 loop: CASSGLAGDTGELFF. CDR3 DNA: TGTGCCAGCAGTGGACTAGCGGGAGACACCGGGGAGCTGTTTTTT.

The chain carries TRBV18 and TRBJ2-2; 8 nucleotides match TRBD2. This CDR3 spans 16 amino acids. Per germline, CDR1 KGHSH and CDR2 LQKENI. The J segment lost 4 bases and the V segment lost 2 bases, leaving 6 bases of the junction unmatched. The CDR3 loop reads CASSPAAGGFTGELFF. In DNA, the CDR3 is TGTGCCAGCTCACCAGCCGCGGGAGGATTCACCGGGGAGCTGTTTTTT.